This T cell receptor beta chain derives from a study of neoadjuvant anti-PD-1 for oral cavity cancer. Cohort: HPV-negative, locally advanced oral cavity squamous cell carcinoma patients. Analysis of PBMCs was direct, with no culture step. TCRdb's copy holds only in-frame clones and misses some; the assay was immunoSEQ multiplex PCR. This sample yields 15,000 or so clones, of which 50% to 70% are seen a single time; roughly 2.8% belongs to the top ten. The CDR3 totals 14 residues. Germline-derived CDR1 and CDR2 are SGHNT and YYREEE (reference sequence). V was cut by 4 bases and J by 7 bases, with 17 bases left in between.

The clonotype comes from a person between 35 and 79 years old with oral cavity squamous cell carcinoma. The source was PBMCs, collected before nivolumab (anti-PD-1) treatment. V is TRBV5-4 and J is TRBJ1-2, with TRBD1 as a possible D gene (6 bases). The DNA for the CDR3 is TGTGCCAGCAGCCCGAAAGGGGGGGCCTCTGGCTACACCTTC. It codes for CASSPKGGASGYTF.